This T cell receptor (beta chain) was captured by sequencing in a study of cytomegalovirus exposure and HLA in healthy donors. 60 Vbeta and 13 Jbeta primers were used in PCR. Profiled with immunoSEQ multiplex PCR; TCRdb holds only in-frame clones, not every one. The sample shows 200,000 to 250,000 clones, 75% to 90% of them seen only once. This clone is a singleton in its sample. CDR3 length: 14 amino acids. The V gene lost 6 bases and the J gene lost 6 bases, with 14 bases spanning the gap. Germline-derived CDR1 and CDR2 are SGHNT and YENEEA. This chain joins TRBV11-3 and TRBJ2-2; maybe TRBD2 (7 bases). The sequence came from a young woman in good health and CMV-seronegative. The specimen sequenced was PBMCs. The CDR3 loop is CASSEGGKAGELFF. The CDR3 DNA is TGTGCCAGCAGTGAGGGGGGGAAGGCCGGGGAGCTGTTTTTT.